This TCR beta chain is drawn from a study of blood T cell repertoires in COVID-19. At the level of the study: Sites across the United States, Italy and Spain contributed samples from acute and convalescent COVID-19. T cells, B-cell-depleted T cells, or PBMCs provided the cDNA or gDNA that served as material.

Symptom resolution, clearance, or two negative PCRs marked donors in Cohort 3 as recovered. Original methodology: Estimation of nucleated cell counts relied on the amplification of reference gene primers. TCRdb keeps only in-frame clones here, not all; method: immunoSEQ multiplex PCR. That table is the source of V, J and clone size, and D and trimming were worked out from the DNA. The table shows 200,000 to 250,000 clones, with about 84% occurring only once. Germline lookup yields CDR1 SGHAT and CDR2 FQNNGV. Unmatched junction bases numbered 4, after V lost 3 bases and J lost 2 bases. This CDR3 region has 15 residues.

V gene TRBV11-2 combines with J gene TRBJ2-1; TRBD2 matches 7 bases. The specimen was PBMCs or T cells enriched from blood (not recorded which). This TCR was sampled from a woman aged 45-60 years who had recovered from COVID-19. The CDR3 is CASSFPSGAYNEQFF. CDR3 in DNA: TGTGCCAGCAGCTTCCCTAGCGGTGCCTACAATGAGCAGTTCTTC.